This T cell receptor beta chain was identified in a study of cytomegalovirus exposure and HLA in healthy donors. On this clone itself: Its specificity is not known.

Study-level findings and limits: Previous analysis showed most TCR beta V segments were productive about 87% or about 30% of the time.

Amplification used 60 Vbeta primers and 13 Jbeta primers. Clones were sequenced by immunoSEQ multiplex PCR, and TCRdb holds only the in-frame ones, with some missing. The repertoire includes 100,000 to 150,000 clones, about 80% of them detected once, and under 3% sits in the top ten. The germline V gene encodes CDR1 SNHLY and CDR2 FYNNEI. The CDR3 runs to 15 residues. V lost 4 bases and J lost 5; bases outside the gene matches: 9. The sequenced sample was PBMCs. This rearrangement joins TRBV2 to TRBJ1-1; TRBD1 aligns across 8 bases. This TCR derives from a man aged 25-45 years in good health and CMV-seronegative. DNA for the CDR3: TGTGCCAGCAGTGCGAACAGGGGGGTCGGGACTGAAGCTTTCTTT. Its translation is CASSANRGVGTEAFF.